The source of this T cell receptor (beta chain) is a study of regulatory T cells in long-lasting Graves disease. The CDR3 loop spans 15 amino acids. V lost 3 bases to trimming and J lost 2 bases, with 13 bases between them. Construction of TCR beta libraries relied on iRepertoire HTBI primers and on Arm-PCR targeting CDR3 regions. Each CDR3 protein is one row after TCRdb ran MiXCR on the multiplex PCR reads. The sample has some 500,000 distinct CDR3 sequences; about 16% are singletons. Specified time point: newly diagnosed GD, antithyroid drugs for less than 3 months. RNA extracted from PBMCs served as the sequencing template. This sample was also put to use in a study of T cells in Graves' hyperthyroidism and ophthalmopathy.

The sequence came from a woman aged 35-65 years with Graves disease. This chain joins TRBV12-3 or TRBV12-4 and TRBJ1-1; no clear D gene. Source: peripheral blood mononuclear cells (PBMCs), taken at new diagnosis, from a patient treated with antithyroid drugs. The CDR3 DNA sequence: TGTGCCAGCAGTTTTGGCCCCACGGGTAACACTGAAGCTTTCTTT. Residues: CASSFGPTGNTEAFF.